The clone carrying this T cell receptor beta chain was counted between two and nine times. TCRdb reanalysed the 5' RACE reads using MiXCR and keeps one entry per CDR3 protein. The sample has approximately 150,000 distinct CDR3 sequences, approximately 10% seen once. This sample is drawn from a study of T cells after yellow fever vaccination. Germline CDR1 SGDLS, CDR2 YYNGEE. The length of the CDR3 is 14 residues. The V gene end was trimmed by 3 bases and the J gene end by 1 base; junction bases not matched to a gene: 3. The clonotype was recovered from a man aged 18 to 30 who received the YFV17D yellow fever vaccine. The sample consisted of CD8+ T cells sorted from PBMCs, taken 45 days after the yellow fever booster vaccination. The chain combines TRBV9 with TRBJ1-1; 7 positions agree with TRBD1. DNA for the CDR3: TGTGCCAGCAGCGCTGGGACAGCGAACACTGAAGCTTTCTTT. As protein: CASSAGTANTEAFF.